This T cell receptor beta chain was sequenced for a study of blood T cell repertoires in COVID-19. Study overall: COVID-19 samples collected from the United States, Italy and Spain covered acute and convalescent phases.

Clones were read by immunoSEQ multiplex PCR, and TCRdb kept only the in-frame ones, dropping some. The table has around 300,000 clones, 80% to 90% seen once. The ends were cut back, 7 bases at V and 3 bases at J, with 12 bases in the middle. The germline CDR1 and CDR2 sequences are LNHDA and SQIVND (reference sequence). CDR3 length: 13 residues. This clone was observed a handful of times. Material for sequencing was peripheral blood. This receptor was taken from a man aged 25 to 40 with active or convalescent COVID-19. V is TRBV19 and J is TRBJ1-1; D uncertain. CDR3 nucleotides: TGTGCCAGTAAGCGGGCTGAGGACACTGAAGCTTTCTTT. Amino acids: CASKRAEDTEAFF.